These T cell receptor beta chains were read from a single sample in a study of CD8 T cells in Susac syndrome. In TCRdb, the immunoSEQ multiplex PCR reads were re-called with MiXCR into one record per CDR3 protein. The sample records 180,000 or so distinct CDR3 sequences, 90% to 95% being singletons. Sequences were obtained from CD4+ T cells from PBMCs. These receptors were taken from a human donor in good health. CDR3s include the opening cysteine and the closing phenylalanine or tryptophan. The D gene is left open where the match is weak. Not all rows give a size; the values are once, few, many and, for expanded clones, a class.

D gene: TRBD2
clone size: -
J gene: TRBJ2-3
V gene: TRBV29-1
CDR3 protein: CSVDPSSGGPPDTQYF
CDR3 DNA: TGCAGCGTTGACCCGTCTAGCGGGGGACCTCCAGATACGCAGTATTTT

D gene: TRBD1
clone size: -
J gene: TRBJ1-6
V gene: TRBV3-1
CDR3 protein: CASSQPDRAAPLHF
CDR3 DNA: TGTGCCAGCAGCCAGCCCGACAGGGCAGCACCCCTCCACTTT

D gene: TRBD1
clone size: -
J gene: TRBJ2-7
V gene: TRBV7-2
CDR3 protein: CASSLPGGPYEQYF
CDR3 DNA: TGTGCCAGCAGCTTACCAGGGGGCCCCTACGAGCAGTACTTC

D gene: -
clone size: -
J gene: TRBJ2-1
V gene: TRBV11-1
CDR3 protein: CASSLVRGALYNEQFF
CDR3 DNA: TGTGCCAGCAGCTTAGTCCGAGGAGCTTTATACAATGAGCAGTTCTTC

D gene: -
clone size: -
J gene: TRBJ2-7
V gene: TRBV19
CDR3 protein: CASSDTRLTEQYF
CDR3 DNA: TGTGCCAGTAGTGATACTAGACTCACCGAGCAGTACTTC

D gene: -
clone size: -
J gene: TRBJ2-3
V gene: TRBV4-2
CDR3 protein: CASSQVREGTQYF
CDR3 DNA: TGTGCCAGCAGCCAAGTTAGAGAGGGGACGCAGTATTTT

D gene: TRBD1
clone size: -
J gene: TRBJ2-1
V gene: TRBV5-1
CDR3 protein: CASSLGVDRVDEQFF
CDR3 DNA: TGCGCCAGCAGCTTGGGGGTGGACAGGGTCGATGAGCAGTTCTTC

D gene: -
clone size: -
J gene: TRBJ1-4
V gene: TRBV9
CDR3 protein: CASSVAGGNEKLFF
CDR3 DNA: TGTGCCAGCAGCGTAGCCGGGGGGAATGAAAAACTGTTTTTT

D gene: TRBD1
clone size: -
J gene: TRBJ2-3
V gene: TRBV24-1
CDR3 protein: CATSDNRDRVRDTQYF
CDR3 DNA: TGTGCCACCAGTGACAACCGGGACAGGGTTAGAGATACGCAGTATTTT

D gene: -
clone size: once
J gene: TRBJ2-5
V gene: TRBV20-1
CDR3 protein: CSAMDPRGETQYF
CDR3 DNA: TGCAGTGCAATGGACCCCAGGGGAGAGACCCAGTACTTC

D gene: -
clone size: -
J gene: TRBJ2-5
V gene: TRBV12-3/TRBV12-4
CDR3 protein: CASSLPGPQETQYF
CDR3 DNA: TGTGCCAGCAGCTTACCGGGTCCTCAAGAGACCCAGTACTTC

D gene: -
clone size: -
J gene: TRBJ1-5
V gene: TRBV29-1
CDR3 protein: CSVETGNSNQPQHF
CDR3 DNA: TGCAGCGTTGAGACAGGCAATAGCAATCAGCCCCAGCATTTT

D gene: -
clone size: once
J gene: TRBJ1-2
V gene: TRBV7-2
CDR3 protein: CASSLGTAYGYTF
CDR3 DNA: TGTGCCAGCAGCTTAGGCACAGCCTATGGCTACACCTTC

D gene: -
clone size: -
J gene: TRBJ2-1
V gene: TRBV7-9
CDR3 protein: CASSITGSRNEQFF
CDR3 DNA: TGTGCCAGCAGCATCACAGGCTCGCGCAATGAGCAGTTCTTC

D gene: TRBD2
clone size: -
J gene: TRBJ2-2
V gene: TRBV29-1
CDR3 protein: CSVVRGAGELFF
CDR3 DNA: TGCAGCGTTGTGCGGGGGGCCGGGGAGCTGTTTTTT

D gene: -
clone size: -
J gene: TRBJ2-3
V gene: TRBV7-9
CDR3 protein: CASSLISAGDTQYF
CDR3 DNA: TGTGCCAGCAGCTTAATCTCAGCTGGGGATACGCAGTATTTT

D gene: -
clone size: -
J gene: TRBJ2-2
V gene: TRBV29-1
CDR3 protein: CSVDTTGELFF
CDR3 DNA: TGCAGCGTAGACACCACCGGGGAGCTGTTTTTT

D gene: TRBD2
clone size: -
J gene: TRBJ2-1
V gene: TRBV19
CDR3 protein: CASSTGLANYNEQFF
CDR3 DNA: TGTGCCAGTAGTACGGGACTAGCGAACTACAATGAGCAGTTCTTC

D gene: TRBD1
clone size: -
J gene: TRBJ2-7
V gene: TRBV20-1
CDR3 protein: CSATDPGGGLAYEQYF
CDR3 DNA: TGCAGTGCAACTGACCCAGGGGGCGGGCTAGCCTACGAGCAGTACTTC

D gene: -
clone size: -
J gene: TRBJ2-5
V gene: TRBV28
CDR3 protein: CASSFAAGPKTQYF
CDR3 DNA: TGTGCCAGCAGTTTCGCAGCTGGGCCCAAGACCCAGTACTTC

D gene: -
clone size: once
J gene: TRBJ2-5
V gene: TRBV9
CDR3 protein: CASSVDAGMQETQYF
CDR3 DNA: TGTGCCAGCAGCGTAGATGCGGGGATGCAAGAGACCCAGTACTTC

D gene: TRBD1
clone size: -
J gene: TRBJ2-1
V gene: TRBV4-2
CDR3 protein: CASSQLPTGNNEQFF
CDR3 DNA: TGTGCCAGCAGCCAGCTACCGACAGGGAACAATGAGCAGTTCTTC

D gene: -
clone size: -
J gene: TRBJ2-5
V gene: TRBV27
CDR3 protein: CASSFTSAGRETQYF
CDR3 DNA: TGTGCCAGCAGTTTTACCTCGGCGGGGCGGGAGACCCAGTACTTC

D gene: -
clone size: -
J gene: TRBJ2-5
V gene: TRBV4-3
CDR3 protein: CASSSSLSSGETQYF
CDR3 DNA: TGCGCCAGCAGCTCAAGCTTGAGCAGCGGAGAGACCCAGTACTTC

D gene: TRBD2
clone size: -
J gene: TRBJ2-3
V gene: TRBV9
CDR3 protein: CASSVLLAETDTQYF
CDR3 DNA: TGTGCCAGCAGCGTACTACTAGCGGAGACAGATACGCAGTATTTT

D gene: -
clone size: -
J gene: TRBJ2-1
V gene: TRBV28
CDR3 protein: CASSLFVPKRNEQFF
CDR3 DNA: TGTGCCAGCAGTTTATTCGTTCCCAAGCGCAATGAGCAGTTCTTC

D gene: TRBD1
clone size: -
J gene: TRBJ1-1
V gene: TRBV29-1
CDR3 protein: CSVRDRGRTEAFF
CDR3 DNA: TGCAGCGTCCGGGACAGGGGGCGAACTGAAGCTTTCTTT

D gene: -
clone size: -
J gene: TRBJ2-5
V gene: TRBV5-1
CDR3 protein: CASSSSYQETQYF
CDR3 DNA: TGCGCCAGCAGCTCCAGTTACCAAGAGACCCAGTACTTC

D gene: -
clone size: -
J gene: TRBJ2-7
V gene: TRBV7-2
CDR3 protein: CASSLDLAGPVF
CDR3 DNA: TGTGCCAGCAGCTTAGATCTCGCAGGTCCCGTTTTC

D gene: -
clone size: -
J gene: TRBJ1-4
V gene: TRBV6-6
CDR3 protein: CASTSMEGLFF
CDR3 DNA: TGTGCCAGCACTAGCATGGAGGGGCTGTTTTTT

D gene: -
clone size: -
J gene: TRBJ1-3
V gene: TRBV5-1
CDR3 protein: CASSLASGDGNTIYF
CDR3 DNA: TGCGCCAGCAGCTTGGCAAGCGGGGATGGAAACACCATATATTTT

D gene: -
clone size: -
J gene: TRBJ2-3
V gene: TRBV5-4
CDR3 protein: CASSPSLVADTQYF
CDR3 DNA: TGTGCCAGCAGCCCGTCCCTAGTGGCAGATACGCAGTATTTT

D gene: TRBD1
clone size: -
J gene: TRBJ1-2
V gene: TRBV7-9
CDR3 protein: CASAQPGQGNYGYTF
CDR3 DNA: TGTGCCAGCGCTCAACCGGGACAGGGGAACTATGGCTACACCTTC

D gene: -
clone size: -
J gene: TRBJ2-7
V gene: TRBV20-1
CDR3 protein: CSASQGKSYEQYF
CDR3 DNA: TGCAGTGCTAGCCAAGGGAAATCCTACGAGCAGTACTTC

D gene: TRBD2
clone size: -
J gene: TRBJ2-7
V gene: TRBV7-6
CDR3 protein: CASSLASGSSYEQYF
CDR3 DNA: TGTGCCAGCAGCTTGGCTAGCGGGAGCTCCTACGAGCAGTACTTC

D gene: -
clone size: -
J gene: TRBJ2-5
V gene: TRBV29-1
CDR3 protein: CSVEQIETQYF
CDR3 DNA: TGCAGCGTTGAACAGATTGAGACCCAGTACTTC

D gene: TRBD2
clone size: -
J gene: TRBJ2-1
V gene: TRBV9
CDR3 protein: CASSVVDGGTYNEQFF
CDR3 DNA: TGTGCCAGCAGCGTAGTTGACGGGGGGACTTACAATGAGCAGTTCTTC

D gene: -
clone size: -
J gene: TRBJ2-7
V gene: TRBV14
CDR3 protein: CASSRLLGRTYEQYF
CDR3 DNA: TGTGCCAGCAGCCGACTTTTGGGGAGAACCTACGAGCAGTACTTC

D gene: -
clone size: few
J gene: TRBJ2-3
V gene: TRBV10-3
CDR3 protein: CASGGSTDTQYF
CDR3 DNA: TGTGCCTCCGGTGGGAGCACAGATACGCAGTATTTT

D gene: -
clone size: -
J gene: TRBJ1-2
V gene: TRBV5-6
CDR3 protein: CASNLREAYGYTF
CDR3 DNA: TGTGCCAGCAACCTTCGAGAGGCTTATGGCTACACCTTC

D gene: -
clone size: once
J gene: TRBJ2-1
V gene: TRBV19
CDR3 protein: CASTEGNEQFF
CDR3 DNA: TGTGCCAGTACTGAAGGGAATGAGCAGTTCTTC

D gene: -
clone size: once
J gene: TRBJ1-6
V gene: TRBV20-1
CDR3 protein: CSARQASSYNSPLHF
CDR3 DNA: TGCAGTGCTAGACAGGCCAGCTCCTATAATTCACCCCTCCACTTT

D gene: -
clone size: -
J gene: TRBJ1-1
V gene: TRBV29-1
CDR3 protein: CSASGFRTEAFF
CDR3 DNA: TGCAGCGCATCAGGGTTTCGGACTGAAGCTTTCTTT

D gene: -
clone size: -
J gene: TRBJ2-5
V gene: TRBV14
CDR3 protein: CASSQEPYQETQYF
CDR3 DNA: TGTGCCAGCAGCCAAGAACCGTACCAAGAGACCCAGTACTTC

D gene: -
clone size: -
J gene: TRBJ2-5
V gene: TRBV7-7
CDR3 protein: CASSLNRGLGETQYF
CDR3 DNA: TGTGCTAGCAGCTTGAATCGAGGCCTGGGAGAGACCCAGTACTTC

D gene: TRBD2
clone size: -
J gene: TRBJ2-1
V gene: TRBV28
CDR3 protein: CASSLPRGGEGNEQFF
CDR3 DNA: TGTGCCAGCAGTTTACCCCGCGGGGGAGAAGGCAATGAGCAGTTCTTC